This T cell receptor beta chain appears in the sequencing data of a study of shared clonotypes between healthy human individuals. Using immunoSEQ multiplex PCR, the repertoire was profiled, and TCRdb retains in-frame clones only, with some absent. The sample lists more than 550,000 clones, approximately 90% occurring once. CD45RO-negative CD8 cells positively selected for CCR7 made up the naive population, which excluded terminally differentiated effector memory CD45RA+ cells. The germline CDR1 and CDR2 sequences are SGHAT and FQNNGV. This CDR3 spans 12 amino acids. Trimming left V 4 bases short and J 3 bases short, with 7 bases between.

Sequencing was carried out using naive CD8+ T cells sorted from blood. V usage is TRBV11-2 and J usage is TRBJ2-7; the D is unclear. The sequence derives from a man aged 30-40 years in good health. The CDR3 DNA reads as TGTGCCAGCAGCTCCTCGTTCTACGAGCAGTACTTC. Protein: CASSSSFYEQYF. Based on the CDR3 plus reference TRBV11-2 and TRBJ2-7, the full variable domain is EAGVAQSPRYKIIEKRQSVAFWCNPISGHATLYWYQQILGQGPKLLIQFQNNGVVDDSQLPKDRFSAERLKGVDSTLKIQPAKLEDSAVYLCASSSSFYEQYFGPGTRLTVT.